Sequencing of this T cell receptor (beta chain) was carried out in a study of blood T cells in healthy people across ages (dated by TCRdb to the mid-2010s). Study-level background: In model experiments, roughly one uniquely barcoded TCR beta cDNA molecule per two T cells was captured by template switching. Age-related changes in TCR beta repertoire diversity were measured in the study by deep sequencing normalized with unique cDNA molecular identifiers. The donors were split into four age groups: young (average roughly 15 years), middle-aged (39), aged (over 55) and long-lived (roughly 80). To avoid experimental bias, donors of different ages were spread randomly across the sequencing lanes. The study analyzed two additional independent replicas of 1 million unique cDNA reads from the same blood draw for two donors, one aged 18 to 30 and one aged 80 or older.

Library prep was done by 5' RACE. Sequenced on an Illumina HiSeq 2500. A second PCR of roughly 7 to 12 cycles was performed with a sample-barcoded 5' primer and a J-beta primer mix. A template-switch 5' adaptor carrying 12 random nucleotides introduced a unique molecular identifier onto each TCR beta cDNA molecule. At least 3 million CDR3-containing paired-end reads were obtained from each sample. The Mint cDNA synthesis kit, primed by a TRBC-specific oligonucleotide, was used to synthesize first-strand cDNA from all RNA. Following uracil-DNA glycosylase treatment, all cDNA underwent a first 18-cycle PCR with the universal primers M1SS and BC2_uni_R. As for the original processing: Each sample was normalized by randomly selecting 1 million high-quality reads, each carrying a distinct molecular identifier. Reads sharing molecular identifiers were discarded rather than binned into consensus sequences. MiTCR, set to a Q25 quality threshold and the strictest error-elimination algorithm, was used for CDR3 identification, clonotype clustering and error correction. A nonparametric unseen species model with Euler transformation was used to estimate a lower bound on total TCR beta diversity. Using fastp at Q25 and MiXCR, TCRdb reprocessed the public reads and kept productive beta chains. Entries are consolidated by CDR3 protein sequence, retaining the most common genes and DNA. These V and J calls rely on TCRdb rather than the paper's analysis. The sample yields about 640,000 distinct CDR3 sequences; approximately 50% were counted once. Clones ranked in the top ten supply 30% to 45% of the sample.

As to this clonotype: Its antigen has not been determined. Within one base of it there is no much larger clone, and no base qualities were kept.

Including cysteine and phenylalanine, the CDR3 has 15 amino acids. Just the 45-base CDR3 DNA is kept, in frame starting at base 1. V loses 4 bases of germline sequence and J loses 4 bases, and the interval between the two ends is 17 bases. Taken from the germline V gene (reference sequence), the CDR1 and CDR2 loops are LGHDT and YNNKEL. The donors were roughly 40 Caucasian individuals from Russia, aged roughly 6 to 90 years, who were systemically healthy. Approximately 10 milliliters of peripheral blood were collected from each donor into EDTA-treated Vacutainer tubes. Ficoll-Paque density-gradient centrifugation was used to isolate PBMCs, with at least 6.5 million obtained per sample. Trizol reagent was used to extract total RNA from PBMCs, with at least 5 micrograms per sample. Naive CD45RAhigh/CD27high T cell percentages were measured by flow cytometry on a PBMC aliquot from every donor. The research as a whole found: The percentage of naive T cells measured by flow cytometry correlated strongly with observed TCR beta diversity. Because profiling used bulk unsorted PBMCs, naive and antigen-experienced compartments could not be compared conclusively. Estimates of total diversity from one million sequenced T cells were regarded as lower bounds and underestimates. Because donor CMV infection status was unknown, age-related changes in expanded clonotypes were potentially confounded. Observed TCR beta diversity per million T cells fell roughly linearly with age, and a significant reduction was already apparent by age roughly 40. Compared with the aged group, more naive CD4+ T cells, fewer expanded clones and increased TCR diversity were shown by the long-lived group, suggesting age selection.

Recombination connected TRBV3-1 to TRBJ2-7, with the D gene possibly TRBD1 or TRBD2, each one fitting 7 bases. This sequence was found in a man aged 55 to 70 in good health. Sequencing input: blood. The nucleotide sequence is TGTGCCAGCAGCCGCTCAGGGGGGGGCGGATACGAGCAGTACTTC. This translates into CASSRSGGGGYEQYF.